The clone carrying this T cell receptor (beta chain) was observed once. Its antigen remains unidentified. The source of the sample is a study of T cell responses to AZD1222 COVID-19 vaccine. General observations from the study: Reportedly, nearly half of unique spike TCRs recognized epitopes outside B.1.351/B.1.1.7 mutations. At baseline, just 5 or 6 AZD1222 recipients tested seropositive.

Libraries were prepared by immunoSEQ multiplex PCR; TCRdb keeps only in-frame clonotypes and omits some of them. Seen here are about 150,000 clones, around nine tenths observed once, and the top ten hold approximately 1%. Per germline, CDR1 MNHEY and CDR2 SVGAGI. V was clipped by 4 bases and J by 2 bases, with 13 bases between them. The CDR3 is 15 residues long. Sample: peripheral blood, taken 28 days after the second AZD1222 dose. This TCR was sampled from an adult who received the AZD1222 COVID-19 vaccine. The V and J genes are TRBV6-5 and TRBJ2-3, with D unresolved. The CDR3 sequence: CASSSSRADTDTQYF. Written as DNA, the CDR3 is TGTGCCAGCAGTTCAAGTCGGGCCGACACAGATACGCAGTATTTT.